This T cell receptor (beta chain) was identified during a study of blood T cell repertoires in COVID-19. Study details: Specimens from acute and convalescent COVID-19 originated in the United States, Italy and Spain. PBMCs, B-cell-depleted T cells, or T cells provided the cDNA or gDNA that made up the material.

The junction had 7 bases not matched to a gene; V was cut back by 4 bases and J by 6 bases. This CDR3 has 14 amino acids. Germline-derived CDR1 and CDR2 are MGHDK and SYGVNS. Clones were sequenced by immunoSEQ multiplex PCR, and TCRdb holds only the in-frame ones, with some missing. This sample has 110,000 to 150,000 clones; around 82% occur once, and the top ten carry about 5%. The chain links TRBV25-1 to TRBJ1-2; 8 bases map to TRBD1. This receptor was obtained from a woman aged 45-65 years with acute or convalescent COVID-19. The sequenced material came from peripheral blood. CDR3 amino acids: CASSAGGAINGYTF. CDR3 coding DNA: TGTGCCAGCAGTGCAGGGGGCGCGATAAATGGCTACACCTTC.